One sample yielded the 3 T cell receptor beta chains listed below, sequenced in a study of Ad26.COV2.S vaccination and SARS-CoV-2 variants. Using immunoSEQ multiplex PCR, the repertoire was profiled, and TCRdb retains in-frame clones only, with some absent. The profile covers under 150,000 clones, with roughly 88% appearing a single time and less than 6% taken by the ten largest. The input for sequencing was peripheral blood, taken after recovery from COVID-19. The receptors derive from a human donor who had recovered from COVID-19.

This clone appeared a single time. This sample includes further DNA sequences coding for the same CDR3. The gene calls are TRBV2 and TRBJ2-7, with 7 nucleotides matching TRBD1. The CDR3 runs to 14 residues. V gave up 2 bases and J gave up 3 bases; unmatched junction bases: 4. Germline V CDR1 and CDR2: SNHLY, FYNNEI. The CDR3 DNA is TGTGCCAGCAGTGAACCCAGGACAGGCTACGAGCAGTACTTC. Its protein product is CASSEPRTGYEQYF.

The chain has TRBV10-3 and TRBJ2-2; D gene ambiguous. The V end was cut by 0 bases, the J end by 7 bases, with 15 bases between. In germline, CDR1 is ENHRY, CDR2 SYGVKD. The CDR3 extends over 16 amino acids. The CDR3 bases are TGTGCCATCAGTGAGTCCAACCTCCGACGGAGCGGGGAGCTGTTTTTT. Its translation: CAISESNLRRSGELFF.

The V call is TRBV2, the J call TRBJ2-5; no definite D call. CDR3 length: 10 residues. Trimming shortened V by 6 bases and J by 4 bases, and 3 bases separated the two germline ends. Germline lookup yields CDR1 SNHLY and CDR2 FYNNEI. The CDR3 sequence is CASRRETQYF. CDR3 nucleotides: TGTGCCAGCAGGCGAGAGACCCAGTACTTC.